Each of the 5 T cell receptor beta chains below was sequenced from the same sample in a study of cytomegalovirus exposure and HLA in healthy donors. Researchers ran the PCR with 60 Vbeta and 13 Jbeta primers. TCRdb's table, derived via immunoSEQ multiplex PCR, lists solely in-frame clones and lacks some. Of under 250,000 clones in the sample, 65% to 90% were seen once. The source material was PBMCs. The receptors were gathered from a woman in her 50s in good health and CMV-seronegative.

This chain connects TRBV6-1 to TRBJ1-4; perhaps TRBD1 as D (5 bases). Germline lookup yields CDR1 MNHNS and CDR2 SASEGT. This CDR3 has 15 residues. The V gene lost 3 bases and the J gene lost 7 bases, with 15 bases spanning the gap. The CDR3 is CASSDTRDWFEKLFF. The CDR3 coding sequence is TGTGCCAGCAGTGATACAAGGGACTGGTTTGAAAAACTGTTTTTT.

This clone was seen a handful of times. The chain joins TRBV27 to TRBJ1-1; D call uncertain. The CDR3 covers 11 residues. With 3 bases removed from V and 7 bases from J, the gap between germline ends came to 6 bases. Germline CDR1 is MNHEY and CDR2 is SMNVEV (reference sequence). For the CDR3, the DNA is TGTGCCAGCAGTTTGGGGAGTGAAGCTTTCTTT. Protein sequence: CASSLGSEAFF.

The chain combines TRBV5-1 with TRBJ2-1; D is possibly TRBD2 (5 bases). The CDR3 runs 17 residues. Germline V gene data show CDR1 as SGHRS and CDR2 as YFSETQ. V was clipped by 2 bases and J by 7 bases, with 22 bases between them. The CDR3 region has the DNA TGCGCCAGCAGCTTAGGTGCGGCGGGTGGTGGTTGGAATGAGCAGTTCTTC. Its protein is CASSLGAAGGGWNEQFF.

V and J are TRBV9 and TRBJ2-5; TRBD1 matches at 11 bases. Germline assignment: CDR1 SGDLS and CDR2 YYNGEE. The CDR3 runs to 15 residues. The trim removed 3 bases at V and 5 bases at J, leaving 6 bases unmatched. CDR3: CASSEWDRGRETQYF. Written as DNA, the CDR3 is TGTGCCAGCAGCGAGTGGGACAGGGGGAGGGAGACCCAGTACTTC.

This rearrangement joins TRBV2 to TRBJ1-2; D is undetermined. This CDR3 spans 12 amino acids. The V gene lost 3 bases and the J gene lost 3 bases, with 5 bases spanning the gap. CDR1 SNHLY and CDR2 FYNNEI come from the germline V gene. This CDR3 is CASSDFDYGYTF. The CDR3 nucleotides are TGTGCCAGCAGTGACTTCGACTATGGCTACACCTTC.